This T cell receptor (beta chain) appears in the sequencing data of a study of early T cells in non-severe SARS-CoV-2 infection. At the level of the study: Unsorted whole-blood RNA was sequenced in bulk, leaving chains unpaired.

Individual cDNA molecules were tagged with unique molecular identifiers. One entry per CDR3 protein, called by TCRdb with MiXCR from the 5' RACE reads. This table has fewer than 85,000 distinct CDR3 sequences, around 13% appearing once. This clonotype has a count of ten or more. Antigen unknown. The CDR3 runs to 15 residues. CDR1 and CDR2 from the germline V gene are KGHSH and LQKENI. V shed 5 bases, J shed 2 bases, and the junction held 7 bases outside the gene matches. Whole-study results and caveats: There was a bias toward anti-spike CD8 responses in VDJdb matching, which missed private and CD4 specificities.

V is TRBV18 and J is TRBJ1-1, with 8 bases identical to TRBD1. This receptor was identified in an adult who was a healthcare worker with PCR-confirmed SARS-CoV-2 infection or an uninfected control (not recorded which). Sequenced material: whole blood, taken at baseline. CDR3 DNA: TGTGCCAGCTCAGCCCAGGGACAGGCTAACACTGAAGCTTTCTTT. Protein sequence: CASSAQGQANTEAFF. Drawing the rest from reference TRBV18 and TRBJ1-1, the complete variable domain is NAGVMQNPRHLVRRRGQEARLRCSPMKGHSHVYWYRQLPEEGLKFMVYLQKENIIDESGMPKERFSAEFPKEGPSILRIQQVVRGDSAAYFCASSAQGQANTEAFFGQGTRLTVV.